Included here is one T cell receptor (beta chain) sequence, with context. These data belong to a study of blood T cell repertoires in COVID-19. Study context: COVID-19 samples collected from the United States, Italy and Spain covered acute and convalescent phases. In each case, the material was cDNA or gDNA derived from T cells, B-cell-depleted T cells, or PBMCs.

Germline trimming cut 3 bases from V and 4 bases from J; bases unmatched to any gene: 2. CDR1 and CDR2 from the germline V gene are SEHNR and FQNEAQ (reference sequence). CDR3 length: 13 amino acids. How the authors handled the data: Amplification of reference gene primers provided the estimated nucleated cell counts. Only in-frame clones appear in the TCRdb table, and some are missing; sequencing was by immunoSEQ multiplex PCR. That table furnishes V, J and clone size, whereas the DNA furnished D and trimming. This sample carries roughly 200,000 clones, 80% to 90% of them seen once, and the ten largest clones take approximately 9.9%.

This clonotype originated in a human donor with active or convalescent COVID-19. The donor label of this sample is uncertain. The chain carries TRBV7-9 and TRBJ1-2, with 7 bases that match TRBD1. The sequencing input was peripheral blood. CDR3 protein: CASSFGTAYGYTF. In DNA form, the CDR3 reads TGTGCCAGCAGCTTCGGGACAGCCTATGGCTACACCTTC.